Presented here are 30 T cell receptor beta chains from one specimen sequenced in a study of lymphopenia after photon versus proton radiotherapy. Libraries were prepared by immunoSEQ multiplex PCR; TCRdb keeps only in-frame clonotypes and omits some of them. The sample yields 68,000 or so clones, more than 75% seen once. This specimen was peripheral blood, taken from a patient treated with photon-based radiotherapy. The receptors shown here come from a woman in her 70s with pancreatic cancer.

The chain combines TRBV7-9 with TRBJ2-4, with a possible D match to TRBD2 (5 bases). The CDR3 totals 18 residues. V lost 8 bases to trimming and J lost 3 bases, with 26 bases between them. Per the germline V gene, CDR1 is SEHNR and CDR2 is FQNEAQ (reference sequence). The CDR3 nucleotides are TGTGCCAGCCGCTCGGTCCGAGAGGGCACTCCCTACAAAAACATTCAGTACTTC. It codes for CASRSVREGTPYKNIQYF.

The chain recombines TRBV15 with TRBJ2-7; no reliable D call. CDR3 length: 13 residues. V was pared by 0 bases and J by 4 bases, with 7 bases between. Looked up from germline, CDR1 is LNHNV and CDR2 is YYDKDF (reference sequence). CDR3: CATSREMEYEQYF. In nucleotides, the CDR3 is TGTGCCACCAGCAGAGAAATGGAGTACGAGCAGTACTTC.

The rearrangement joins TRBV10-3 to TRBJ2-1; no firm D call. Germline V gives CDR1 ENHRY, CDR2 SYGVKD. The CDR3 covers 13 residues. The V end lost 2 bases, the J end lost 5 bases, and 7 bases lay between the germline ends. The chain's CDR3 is CAISEAADNEQFF. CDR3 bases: TGTGCCATCAGTGAGGCAGCCGACAATGAGCAGTTCTTC.

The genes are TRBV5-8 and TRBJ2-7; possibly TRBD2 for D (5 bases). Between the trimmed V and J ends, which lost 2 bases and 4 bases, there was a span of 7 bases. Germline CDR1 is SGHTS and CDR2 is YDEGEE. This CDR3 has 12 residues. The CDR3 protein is CASSFGDYEQYF. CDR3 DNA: TGTGCCAGCAGCTTCGGGGATTACGAGCAGTACTTC.

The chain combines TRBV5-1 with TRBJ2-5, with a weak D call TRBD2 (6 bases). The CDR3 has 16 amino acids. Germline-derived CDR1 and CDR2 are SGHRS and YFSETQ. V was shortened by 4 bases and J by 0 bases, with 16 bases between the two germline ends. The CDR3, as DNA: TGCGCCAGCAGCGAAGGACTATCAGGGTACCAAGAGACCCAGTACTTC. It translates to CASSEGLSGYQETQYF.

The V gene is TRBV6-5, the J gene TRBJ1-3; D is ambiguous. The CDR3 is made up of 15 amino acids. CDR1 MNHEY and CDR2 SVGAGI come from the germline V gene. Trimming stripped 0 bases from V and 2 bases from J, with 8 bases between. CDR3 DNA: TGTGCCAGCAGTTACTCGGGAGGGACTGGAAACACCATATATTTT. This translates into CASSYSGGTGNTIYF.

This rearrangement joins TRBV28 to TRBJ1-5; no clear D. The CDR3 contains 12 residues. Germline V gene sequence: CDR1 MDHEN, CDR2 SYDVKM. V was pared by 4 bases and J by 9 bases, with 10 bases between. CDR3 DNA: TGTGCCAGCAGTTCCCGGGGTTGGCCCCAGCATTTT. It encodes CASSSRGWPQHF.

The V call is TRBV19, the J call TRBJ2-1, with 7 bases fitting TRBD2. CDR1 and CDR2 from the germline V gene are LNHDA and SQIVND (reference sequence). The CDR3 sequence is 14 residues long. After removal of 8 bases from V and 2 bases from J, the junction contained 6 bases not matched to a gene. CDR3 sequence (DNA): TGTGCCAGTGCAATAAGCGGGACCTACAATGAGCAGTTCTTC. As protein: CASAISGTYNEQFF. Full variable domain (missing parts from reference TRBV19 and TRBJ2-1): DGGITQSPKYLFRKEGQNVTLSCEQNLNHDAMYWYRQDPGQGLRLIYYSQIVNDFQKGDIAEGYSVSREKKESFPLTVTSAQKNPTAFYLCASAISGTYNEQFFGPGTRLTVL.

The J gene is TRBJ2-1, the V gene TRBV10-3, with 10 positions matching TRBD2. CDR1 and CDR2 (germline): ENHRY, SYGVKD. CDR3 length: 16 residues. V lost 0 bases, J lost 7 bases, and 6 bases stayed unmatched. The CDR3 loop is CAISESWLAGDNEQFF. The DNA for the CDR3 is TGTGCCATCAGTGAGTCTTGGCTAGCGGGAGATAATGAGCAGTTCTTC.

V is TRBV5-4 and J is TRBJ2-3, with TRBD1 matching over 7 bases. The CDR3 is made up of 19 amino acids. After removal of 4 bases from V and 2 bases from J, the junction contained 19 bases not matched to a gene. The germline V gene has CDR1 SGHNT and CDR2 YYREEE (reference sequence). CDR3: CASSPYRGQAFGYTDTQYF. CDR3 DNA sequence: TGTGCCAGCAGCCCCTATAGAGGACAGGCGTTCGGGTACACAGATACGCAGTATTTT.

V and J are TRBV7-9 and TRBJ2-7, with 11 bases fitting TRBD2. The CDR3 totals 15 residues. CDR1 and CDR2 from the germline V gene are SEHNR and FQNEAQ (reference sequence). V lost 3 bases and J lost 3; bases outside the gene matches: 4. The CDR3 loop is CASSFTTSGDYEQYF. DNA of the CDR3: TGTGCCAGCAGCTTTACGACTAGCGGGGACTACGAGCAGTACTTC.

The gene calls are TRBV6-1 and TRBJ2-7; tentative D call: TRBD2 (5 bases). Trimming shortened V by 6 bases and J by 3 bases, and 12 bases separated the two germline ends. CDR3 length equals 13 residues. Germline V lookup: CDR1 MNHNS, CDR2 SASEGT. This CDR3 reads CASSQTDFYEQYF. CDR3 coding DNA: TGTGCCAGCAGCCAGACGGACTTCTACGAGCAGTACTTC.

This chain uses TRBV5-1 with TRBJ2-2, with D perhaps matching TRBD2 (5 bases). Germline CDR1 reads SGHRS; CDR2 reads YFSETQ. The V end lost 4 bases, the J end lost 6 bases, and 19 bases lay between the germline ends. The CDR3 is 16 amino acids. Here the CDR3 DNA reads TGCGCCAGCAGCACGGGAAACGGGCGAGTGTCCGGGGAGCTGTTTTTT. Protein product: CASSTGNGRVSGELFF. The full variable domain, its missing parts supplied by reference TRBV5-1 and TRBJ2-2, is KAGVTQTPRYLIKTRGQQVTLSCSPISGHRSVSWYQQTPGQGLQFLFEYFSETQRNKGNFPGRFSGRQFSNSRSEMNVSTLELGDSALYLCASSTGNGRVSGELFFGEGSRLTVL.

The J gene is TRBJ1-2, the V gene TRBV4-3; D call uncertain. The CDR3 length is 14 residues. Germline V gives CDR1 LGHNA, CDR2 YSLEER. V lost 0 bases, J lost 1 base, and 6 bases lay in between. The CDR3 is CASSQEIINYGYTF. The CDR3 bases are TGCGCCAGCAGCCAAGAGATAATTAACTATGGCTACACCTTC.

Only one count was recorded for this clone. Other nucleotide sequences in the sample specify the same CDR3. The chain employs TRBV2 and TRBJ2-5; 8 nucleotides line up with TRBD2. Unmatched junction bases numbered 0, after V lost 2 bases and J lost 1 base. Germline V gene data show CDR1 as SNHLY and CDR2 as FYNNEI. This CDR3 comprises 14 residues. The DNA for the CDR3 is TGTGCCAGCAGTGAAACTAGCGGCCAAGAGACCCAGTACTTC. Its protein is CASSETSGQETQYF.

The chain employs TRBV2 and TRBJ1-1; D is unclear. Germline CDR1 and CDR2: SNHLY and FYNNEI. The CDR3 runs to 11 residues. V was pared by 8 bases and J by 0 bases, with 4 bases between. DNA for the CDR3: TGTGCCAGCCTGATGAACACTGAAGCTTTCTTT. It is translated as CASLMNTEAFF.

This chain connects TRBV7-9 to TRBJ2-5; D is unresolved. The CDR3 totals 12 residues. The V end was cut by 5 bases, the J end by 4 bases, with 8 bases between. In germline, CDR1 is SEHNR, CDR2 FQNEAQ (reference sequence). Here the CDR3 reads CASSIGGETQYF. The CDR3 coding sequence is TGTGCCAGCAGCATAGGCGGAGAGACCCAGTACTTC.

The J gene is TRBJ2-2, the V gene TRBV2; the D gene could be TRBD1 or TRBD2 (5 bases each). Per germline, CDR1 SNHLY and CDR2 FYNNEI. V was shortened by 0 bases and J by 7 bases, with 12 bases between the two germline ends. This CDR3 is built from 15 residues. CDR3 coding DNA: TGTGCCAGCAGTGAAGCTGGGACCCTCGGCGGGGAGCTGTTTTTT. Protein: CASSEAGTLGGELFF.

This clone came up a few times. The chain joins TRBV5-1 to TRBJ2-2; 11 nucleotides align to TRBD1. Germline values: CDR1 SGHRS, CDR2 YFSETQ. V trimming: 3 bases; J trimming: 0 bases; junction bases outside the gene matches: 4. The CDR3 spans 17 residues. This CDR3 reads CASSSGQGAANTGELFF. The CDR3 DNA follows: TGCGCCAGCAGCTCAGGACAGGGGGCGGCGAACACCGGGGAGCTGTTTTTT. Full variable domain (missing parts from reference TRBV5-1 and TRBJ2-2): KAGVTQTPRYLIKTRGQQVTLSCSPISGHRSVSWYQQTPGQGLQFLFEYFSETQRNKGNFPGRFSGRQFSNSRSEMNVSTLELGDSALYLCASSSGQGAANTGELFFGEGSRLTVL.

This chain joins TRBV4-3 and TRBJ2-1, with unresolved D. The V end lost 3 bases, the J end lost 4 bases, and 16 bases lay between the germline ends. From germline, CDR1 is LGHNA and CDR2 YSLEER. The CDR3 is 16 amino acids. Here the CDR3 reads CASSHLAGGTYNEQFF. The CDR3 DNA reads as TGCGCCAGCAGCCACCTCGCAGGTGGAACGTACAATGAGCAGTTCTTC.

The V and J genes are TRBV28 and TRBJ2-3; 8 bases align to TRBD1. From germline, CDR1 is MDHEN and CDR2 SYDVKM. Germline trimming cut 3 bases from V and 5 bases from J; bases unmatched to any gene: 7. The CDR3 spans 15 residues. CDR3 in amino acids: CASSFGTGSKDTQYF. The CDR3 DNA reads TGTGCCAGCAGTTTTGGGACAGGATCGAAAGATACGCAGTATTTT.

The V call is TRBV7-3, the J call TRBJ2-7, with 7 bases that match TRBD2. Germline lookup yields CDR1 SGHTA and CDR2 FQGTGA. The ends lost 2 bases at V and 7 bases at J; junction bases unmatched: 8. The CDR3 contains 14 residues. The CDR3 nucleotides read TGTGCCAGCAGCTTAGCGGCGGGAGCGGGTGAGCAGTACTTC. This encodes CASSLAAGAGEQYF.

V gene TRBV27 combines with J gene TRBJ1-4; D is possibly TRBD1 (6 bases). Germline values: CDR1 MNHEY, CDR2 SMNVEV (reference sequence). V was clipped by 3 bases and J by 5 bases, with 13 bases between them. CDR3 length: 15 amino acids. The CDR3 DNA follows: TGTGCCAGCAGTTTTTCTCCTGGACAGAATGAAAAACTGTTTTTT. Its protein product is CASSFSPGQNEKLFF.

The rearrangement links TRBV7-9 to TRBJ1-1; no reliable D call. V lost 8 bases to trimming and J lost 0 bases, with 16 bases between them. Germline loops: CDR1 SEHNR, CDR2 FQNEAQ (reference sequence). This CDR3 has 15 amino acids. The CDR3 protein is CASFPLVNMNTEAFF. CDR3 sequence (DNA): TGTGCCAGCTTTCCTTTGGTGAACATGAACACTGAAGCTTTCTTT.

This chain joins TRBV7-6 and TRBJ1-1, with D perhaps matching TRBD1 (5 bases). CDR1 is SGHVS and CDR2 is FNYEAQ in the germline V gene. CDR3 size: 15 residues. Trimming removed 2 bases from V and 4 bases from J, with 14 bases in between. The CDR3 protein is CASSLYAGEGTEAFF. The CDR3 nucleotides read TGTGCCAGCAGCTTATACGCGGGGGAGGGCACTGAAGCTTTCTTT.

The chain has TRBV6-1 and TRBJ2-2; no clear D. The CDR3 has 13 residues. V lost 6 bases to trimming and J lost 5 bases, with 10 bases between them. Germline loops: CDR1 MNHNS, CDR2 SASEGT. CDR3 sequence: CASRSSGTGELFF. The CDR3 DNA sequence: TGTGCCAGCAGGAGTAGTGGGACCGGGGAGCTGTTTTTT.

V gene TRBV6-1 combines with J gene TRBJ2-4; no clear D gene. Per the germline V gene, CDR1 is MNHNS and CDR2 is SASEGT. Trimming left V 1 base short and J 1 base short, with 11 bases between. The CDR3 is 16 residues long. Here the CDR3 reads CASSEVGKPAKNIQYF. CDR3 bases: TGTGCCAGCAGTGAAGTAGGGAAGCCGGCCAAAAACATTCAGTACTTC.

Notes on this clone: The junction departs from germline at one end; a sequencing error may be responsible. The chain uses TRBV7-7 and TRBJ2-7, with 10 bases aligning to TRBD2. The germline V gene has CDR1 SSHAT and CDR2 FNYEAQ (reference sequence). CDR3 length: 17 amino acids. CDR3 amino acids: CASSPLNSGRSPREQYF. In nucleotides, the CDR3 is TGTGCTAGCAGCCCATTGAATAGCGGGAGGTCCCCCCGGGAGCAGTACTTC. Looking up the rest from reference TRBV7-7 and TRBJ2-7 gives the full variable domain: GAGVSQSPRYKVTKRGQDVTLRCDPISSHATLYWYQQALGQGPEFLTYFNYEAQPDKSGLPSDRFSAERPEGSISTLTIQRTEQRDSAMYRCASSPLNSGRSPREQYFGPGTRLTVT.

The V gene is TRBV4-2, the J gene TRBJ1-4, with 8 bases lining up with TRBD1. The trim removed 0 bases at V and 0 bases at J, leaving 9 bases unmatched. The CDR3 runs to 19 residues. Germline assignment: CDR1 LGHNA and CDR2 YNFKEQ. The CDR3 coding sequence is TGTGCCAGCAGCCAAGAGGGCCGGCAGGGGGCTGCAACTAATGAAAAACTGTTTTTT. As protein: CASSQEGRQGAATNEKLFF.

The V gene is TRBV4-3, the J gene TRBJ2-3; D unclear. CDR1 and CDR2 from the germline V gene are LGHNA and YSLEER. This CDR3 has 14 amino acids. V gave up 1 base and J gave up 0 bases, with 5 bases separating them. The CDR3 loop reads CASSQGPSTDTQYF. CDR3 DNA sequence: TGCGCCAGCAGCCAAGGTCCAAGCACAGATACGCAGTATTTT.